This T cell receptor beta chain came from a study of OX40 agonist ivuxolimab in advanced cancers. Trimming cost V 6 bases and J 0 bases, with 21 bases left between them. Germline CDR1 KGHSH, CDR2 LQKENI. CDR3 size: 17 residues. TCRdb's table, derived via immunoSEQ multiplex PCR, lists solely in-frame clones and lacks some. This sample carries some 87,000 clones, roughly 91% of them seen once, and the ten largest clones take about 1.5%. The material was CD4+ or CD8+ T cells sorted from blood, obtained in a trial of the OX40 agonist ivuxolimab. V and J are TRBV18 and TRBJ2-7; the D is unclear. This sequence was found in an adult with an advanced solid tumor such as melanoma, head and neck, liver or kidney cancer. This chain's CDR3 is CASSSTAFADGSYEQYF. In DNA, the CDR3 is TGTGCCAGCTCCTCTACGGCTTTCGCGGACGGCTCCTACGAGCAGTACTTC. The whole variable domain, remainder taken from reference TRBV18 and TRBJ2-7, is NAGVMQNPRHLVRRRGQEARLRCSPMKGHSHVYWYRQLPEEGLKFMVYLQKENIIDESGMPKERFSAEFPKEGPSILRIQQVVRGDSAAYFCASSSTAFADGSYEQYFGPGTRLTVT.